This T cell receptor beta chain is from a study of control samples from healthy donors and cancer patients. Repertoires were generated with immunoSEQ multiplex PCR, while TCRdb's copy carries only in-frame clones and drops some. The sample yields 150,000 or so clones, 80% to 95% seen once. Material: blood. The receptor was isolated from a man aged 18 to 29 in good health.

CDR3 sequence (DNA): TGCAGCGTTGGTTTCCCAGACAAAGAGACCCAGTACTTC. Translation: CSVGFPDKETQYF. This rearrangement joins TRBV29-1 to TRBJ2-5; D is uncertain. The germline V gene encodes CDR1 SQVTM and CDR2 ANQGSEA. The CDR3 extends over 13 amino acids. Trimming removed 4 bases from V and 3 bases from J, with 12 bases in between.